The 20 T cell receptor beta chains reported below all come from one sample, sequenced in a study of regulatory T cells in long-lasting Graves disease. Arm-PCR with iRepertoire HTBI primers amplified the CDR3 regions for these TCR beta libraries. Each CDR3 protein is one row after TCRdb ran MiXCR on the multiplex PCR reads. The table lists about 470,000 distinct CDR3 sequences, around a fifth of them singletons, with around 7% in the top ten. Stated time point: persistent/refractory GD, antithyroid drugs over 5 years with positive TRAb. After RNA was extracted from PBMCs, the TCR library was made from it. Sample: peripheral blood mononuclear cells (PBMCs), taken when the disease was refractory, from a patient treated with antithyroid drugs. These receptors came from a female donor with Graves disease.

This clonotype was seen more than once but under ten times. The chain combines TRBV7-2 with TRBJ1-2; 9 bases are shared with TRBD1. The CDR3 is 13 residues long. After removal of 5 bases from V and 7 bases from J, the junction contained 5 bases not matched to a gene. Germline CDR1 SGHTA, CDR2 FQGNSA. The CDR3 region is CASSLKDRGGYTF. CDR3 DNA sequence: TGTGCCAGCAGCCTGAAGGACAGGGGTGGCTACACCTTC.

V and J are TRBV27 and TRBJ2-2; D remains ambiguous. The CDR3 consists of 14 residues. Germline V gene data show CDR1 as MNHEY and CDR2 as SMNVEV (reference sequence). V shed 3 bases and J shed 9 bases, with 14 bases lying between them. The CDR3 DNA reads TGTGCCAGCAGTTTTTCAGGACCCCACCGGGAGCTGTTTTTT. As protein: CASSFSGPHRELFF.

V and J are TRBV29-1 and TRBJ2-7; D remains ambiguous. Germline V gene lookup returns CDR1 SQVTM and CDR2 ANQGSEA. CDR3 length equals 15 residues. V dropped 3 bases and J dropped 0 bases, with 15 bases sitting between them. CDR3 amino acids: CSVDIGRKSSYEQYF. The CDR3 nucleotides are TGCAGCGTTGATATAGGCAGGAAAAGCTCCTACGAGCAGTACTTC.

The CDR3 spells CSVRNREVSTQYF. The CDR3 region has the DNA TGCAGCGTTCGGAACAGGGAGGTTTCTACCCAGTACTTC. The gene calls are TRBV29-1 and TRBJ2-5, with D possibly called TRBD1 or TRBD2 (6 bases each). The CDR3 contains 13 residues. CDR1 is SQVTM, CDR2 ANQGSEA, per germline. V shed 5 bases and J shed 8 bases, with 18 bases lying between them. Combining the CDR3 with reference TRBV29-1 and TRBJ2-5 gives the whole variable domain SAVISQKPSRDICQRGTSLTIQCQVDSQVTMMFWYRQQPGQSLTLIATANQGSEATYESGFVIDKFPISRPNLTFSTLTVSNMSPEDSSIYLCSVRNREVSTQYFGPGTRLLVL.

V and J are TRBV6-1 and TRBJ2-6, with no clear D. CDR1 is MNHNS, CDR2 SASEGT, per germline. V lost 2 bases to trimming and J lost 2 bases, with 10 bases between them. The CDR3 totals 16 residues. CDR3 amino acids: CASSEPFRTGANVLTF. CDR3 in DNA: TGTGCCAGCAGTGAACCGTTCAGGACTGGGGCCAACGTCCTGACTTTC.

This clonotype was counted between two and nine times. CDR3 coding DNA: TGTGCCAGCGGCCCGGGCGGGACAGGGCCCACAGATACGCAGTATTTT. This gives the protein CASGPGGTGPTDTQYF. V usage is TRBV27 and J usage is TRBJ2-3; 9 bases line up with TRBD1. CDR3 size: 16 residues. The junction had 11 bases not matched to a gene; V was cut back by 8 bases and J by 2 bases. Germline values: CDR1 MNHEY, CDR2 SMNVEV (reference sequence).

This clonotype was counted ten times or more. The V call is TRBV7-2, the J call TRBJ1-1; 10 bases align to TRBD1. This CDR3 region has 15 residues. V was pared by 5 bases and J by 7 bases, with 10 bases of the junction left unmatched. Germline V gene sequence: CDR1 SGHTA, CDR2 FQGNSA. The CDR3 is CASSPRTDRGLEAFF. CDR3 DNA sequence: TGTGCCAGCAGCCCGAGAACCGACAGGGGGCTTGAAGCTTTCTTT.

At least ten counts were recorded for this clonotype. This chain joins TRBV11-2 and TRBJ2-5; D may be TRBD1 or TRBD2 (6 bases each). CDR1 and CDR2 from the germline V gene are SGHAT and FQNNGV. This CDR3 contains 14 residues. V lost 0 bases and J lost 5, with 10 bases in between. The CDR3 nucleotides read TGTGCCAGCAGCTTAGATCAGGGGAGGGAGACCCAGTACTTC. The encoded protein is CASSLDQGRETQYF.

The CDR3 nucleotides read TGTGCCACCAGTGATGATGGCAGGGGGCGCGTACAGCCCCAGCATTTT. Translated, it gives CATSDDGRGRVQPQHF. This chain links TRBV24-1 with TRBJ1-5; 8 positions agree with TRBD1. V lost 3 bases, J lost 7 bases, and 10 bases stayed unmatched. This CDR3 spans 16 amino acids. The germline V gene encodes CDR1 KGHDR and CDR2 SFDVKD.

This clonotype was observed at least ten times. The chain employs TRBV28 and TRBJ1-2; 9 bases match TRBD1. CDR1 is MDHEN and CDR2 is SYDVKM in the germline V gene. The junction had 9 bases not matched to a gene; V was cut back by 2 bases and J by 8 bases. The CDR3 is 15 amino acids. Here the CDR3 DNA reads TGTGCCAGCAGTTTAAGCGGACAGGGGATTTACGGCTACACCTTC. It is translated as CASSLSGQGIYGYTF.

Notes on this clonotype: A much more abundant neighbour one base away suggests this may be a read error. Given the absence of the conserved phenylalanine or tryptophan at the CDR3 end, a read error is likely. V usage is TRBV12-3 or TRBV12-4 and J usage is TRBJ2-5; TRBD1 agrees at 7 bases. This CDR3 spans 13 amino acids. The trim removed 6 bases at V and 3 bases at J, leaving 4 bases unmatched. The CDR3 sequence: CASREGGEETQYL. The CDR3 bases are TGTGCCAGCAGGGAAGGGGGCGAAGAGACCCAGTACCTC.

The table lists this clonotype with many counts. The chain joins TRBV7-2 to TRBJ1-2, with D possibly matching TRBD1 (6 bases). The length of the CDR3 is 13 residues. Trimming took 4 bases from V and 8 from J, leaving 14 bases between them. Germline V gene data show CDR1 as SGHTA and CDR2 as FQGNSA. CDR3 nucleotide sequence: TGTGCCAGCAGCTCCGACAGGCTCGCGGGCTACACCTTC. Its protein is CASSSDRLAGYTF.

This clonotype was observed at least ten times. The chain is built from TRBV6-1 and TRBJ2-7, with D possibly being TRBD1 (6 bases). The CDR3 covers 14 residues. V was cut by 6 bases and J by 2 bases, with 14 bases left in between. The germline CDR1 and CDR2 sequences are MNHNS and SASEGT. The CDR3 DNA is TGTGCCAGCAGCTGGGACACACAAACCTACGAGCAGTACTTC. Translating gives CASSWDTQTYEQYF.

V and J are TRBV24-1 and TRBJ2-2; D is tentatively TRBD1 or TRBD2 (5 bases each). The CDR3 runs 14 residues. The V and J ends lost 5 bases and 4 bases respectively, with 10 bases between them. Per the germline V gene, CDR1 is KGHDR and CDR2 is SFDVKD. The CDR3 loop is CATSVGVGTGELFF. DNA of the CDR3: TGTGCCACCAGTGTGGGGGTGGGCACCGGGGAGCTGTTTTTT.

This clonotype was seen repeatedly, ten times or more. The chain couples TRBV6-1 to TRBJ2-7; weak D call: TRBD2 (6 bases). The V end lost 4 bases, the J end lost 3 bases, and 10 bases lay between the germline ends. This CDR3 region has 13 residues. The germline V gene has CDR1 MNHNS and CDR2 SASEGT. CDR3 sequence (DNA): TGTGCCAGCAGTGCGGGACTCCGCTACGAGCAGTACTTC. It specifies CASSAGLRYEQYF.

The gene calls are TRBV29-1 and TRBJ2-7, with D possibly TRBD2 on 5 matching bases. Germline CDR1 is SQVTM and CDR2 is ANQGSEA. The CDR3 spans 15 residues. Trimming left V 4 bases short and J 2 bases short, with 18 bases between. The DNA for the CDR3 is TGCAGCGTTGGGGTTAGTGGGAGCCCTACCTACGAGCAGTACTTC. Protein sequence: CSVGVSGSPTYEQYF.

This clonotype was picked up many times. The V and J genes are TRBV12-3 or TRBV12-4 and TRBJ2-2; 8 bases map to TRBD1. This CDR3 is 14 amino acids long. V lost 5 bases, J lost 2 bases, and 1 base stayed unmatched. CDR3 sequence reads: CASSGQGNTGELFF. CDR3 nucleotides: TGTGCCAGCAGTGGACAGGGTAACACCGGGGAGCTGTTTTTT.

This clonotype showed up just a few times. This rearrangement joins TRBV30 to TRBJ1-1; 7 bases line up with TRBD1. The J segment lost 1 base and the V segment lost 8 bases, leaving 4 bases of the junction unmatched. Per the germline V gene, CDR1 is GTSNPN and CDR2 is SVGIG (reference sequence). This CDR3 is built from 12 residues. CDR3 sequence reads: CAVGQPNTEAFF. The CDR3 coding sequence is TGTGCCGTGGGACAGCCGAACACTGAAGCTTTCTTT. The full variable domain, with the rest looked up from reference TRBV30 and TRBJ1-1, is SQTIHQWPATLVQPVGSPLSLECTVEGTSNPNLYWYRQAAGRGLQLLFYSVGIGQISSEVPQNLSASRPQDRQFILSSKKLLLSDSGFYLCAVGQPNTEAFFGQGTRLTVV.

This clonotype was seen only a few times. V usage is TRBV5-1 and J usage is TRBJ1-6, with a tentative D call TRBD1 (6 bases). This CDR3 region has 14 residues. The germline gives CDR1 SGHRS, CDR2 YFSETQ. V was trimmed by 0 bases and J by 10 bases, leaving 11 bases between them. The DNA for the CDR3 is TGCGCCAGCAGCTTGGCAGGGGCTGGATCACCCCTCCACTTT. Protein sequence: CASSLAGAGSPLHF.

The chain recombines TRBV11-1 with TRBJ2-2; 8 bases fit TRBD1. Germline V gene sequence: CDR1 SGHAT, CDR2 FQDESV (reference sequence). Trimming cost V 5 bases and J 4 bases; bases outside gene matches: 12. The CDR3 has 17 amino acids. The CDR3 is CASSPRDRIVSTGELFF. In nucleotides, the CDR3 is TGTGCCAGCAGCCCGAGGGACAGGATCGTTTCCACCGGGGAGCTGTTTTTT.